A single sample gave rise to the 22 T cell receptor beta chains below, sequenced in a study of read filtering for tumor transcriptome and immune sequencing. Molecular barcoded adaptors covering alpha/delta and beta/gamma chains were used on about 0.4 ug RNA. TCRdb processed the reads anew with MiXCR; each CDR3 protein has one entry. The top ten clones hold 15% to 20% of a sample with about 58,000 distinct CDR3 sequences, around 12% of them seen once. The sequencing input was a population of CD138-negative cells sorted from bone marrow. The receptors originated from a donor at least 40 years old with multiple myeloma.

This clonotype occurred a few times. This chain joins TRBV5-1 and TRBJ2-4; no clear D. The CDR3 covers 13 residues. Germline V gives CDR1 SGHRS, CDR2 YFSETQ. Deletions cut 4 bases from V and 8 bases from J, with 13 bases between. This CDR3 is CASSPRPGDIQYF. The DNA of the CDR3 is TGCGCCAGCAGCCCGAGACCTGGGGACATTCAGTACTTC.

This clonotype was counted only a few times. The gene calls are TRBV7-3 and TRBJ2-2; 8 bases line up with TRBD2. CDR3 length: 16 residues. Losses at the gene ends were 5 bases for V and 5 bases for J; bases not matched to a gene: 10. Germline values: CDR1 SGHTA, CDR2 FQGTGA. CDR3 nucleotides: TGTGCCAGCAGCCCCCCAGGAGTAGCGGGAACCGGGGAGCTGTTTTTT. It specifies CASSPPGVAGTGELFF.

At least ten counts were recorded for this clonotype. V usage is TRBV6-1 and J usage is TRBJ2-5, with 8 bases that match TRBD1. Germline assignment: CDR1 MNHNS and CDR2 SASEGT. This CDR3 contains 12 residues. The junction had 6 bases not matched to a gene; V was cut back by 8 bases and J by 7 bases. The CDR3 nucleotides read TGTGCCAGCCGGACAGGGTTGGTGACCCAGTACTTC. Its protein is CASRTGLVTQYF.

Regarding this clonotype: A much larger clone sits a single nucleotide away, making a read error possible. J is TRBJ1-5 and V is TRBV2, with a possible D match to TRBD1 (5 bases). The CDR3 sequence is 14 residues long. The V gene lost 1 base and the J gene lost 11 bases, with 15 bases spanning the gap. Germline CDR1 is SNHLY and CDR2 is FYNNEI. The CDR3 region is CASSEGSARVAQHF. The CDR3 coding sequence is TGTGCCAGCAGTGAAGGGTCTGCCAGGGTAGCCCAGCATTTT.

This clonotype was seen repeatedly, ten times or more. The CDR3 region has the DNA TGTGCCAGCAGCCCTACTTCAATGGATTCACCCCTCCACTTT. It encodes CASSPTSMDSPLHF. V gene TRBV12-3 or TRBV12-4 combines with J gene TRBJ1-6; the D is unclear. V was shortened by 6 bases and J by 8 bases, with 14 bases between the two germline ends. This CDR3 is 14 amino acids long.

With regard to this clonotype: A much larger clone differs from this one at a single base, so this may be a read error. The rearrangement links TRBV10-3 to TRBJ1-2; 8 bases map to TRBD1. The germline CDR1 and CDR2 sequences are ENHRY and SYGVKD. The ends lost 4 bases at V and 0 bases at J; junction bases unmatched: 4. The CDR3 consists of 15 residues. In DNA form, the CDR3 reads TGTGCCATCAGTGGAGGGACAGGAACTAACTATGGCTACACCTTC. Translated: CAISGGTGTNYGYTF.

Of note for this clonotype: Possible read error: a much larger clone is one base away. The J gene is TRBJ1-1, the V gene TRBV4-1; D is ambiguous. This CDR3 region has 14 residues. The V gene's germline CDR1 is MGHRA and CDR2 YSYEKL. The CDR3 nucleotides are TGCGCCAGCAGCCAAGTGGTCAGCAGCACTGATGCTTTCTTT. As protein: CASSQVVSSTDAFF.

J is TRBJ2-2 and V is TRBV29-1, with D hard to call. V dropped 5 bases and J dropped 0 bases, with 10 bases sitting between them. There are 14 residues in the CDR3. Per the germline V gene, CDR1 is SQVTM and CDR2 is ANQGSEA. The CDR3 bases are TGCAGCGTTAGGAGAAGGGCGAACACCGGGGAGCTGTTTTTT. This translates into CSVRRRANTGELFF.

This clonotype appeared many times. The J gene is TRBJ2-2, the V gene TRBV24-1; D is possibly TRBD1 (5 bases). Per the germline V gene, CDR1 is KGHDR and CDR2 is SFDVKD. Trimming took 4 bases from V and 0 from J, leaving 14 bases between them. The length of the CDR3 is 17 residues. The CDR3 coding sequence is TGTGCCACCAGTGACCCTACGACAGTCGCGAACACCGGGGAGCTGTTTTTT. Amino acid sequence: CATSDPTTVANTGELFF.

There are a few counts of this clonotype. The CDR3: CSARDWQGSGTEAFF. The CDR3 DNA sequence: TGCAGTGCTAGAGACTGGCAGGGTTCGGGCACTGAAGCTTTCTTT. This chain links TRBV20-1 with TRBJ1-1, with D perhaps matching TRBD1 (5 bases). CDR1 and CDR2 (germline): DFQATT, SNEGSKA (reference sequence). The CDR3 has 15 amino acids. Trimming removed 0 bases from V and 4 bases from J, with 15 bases in between.

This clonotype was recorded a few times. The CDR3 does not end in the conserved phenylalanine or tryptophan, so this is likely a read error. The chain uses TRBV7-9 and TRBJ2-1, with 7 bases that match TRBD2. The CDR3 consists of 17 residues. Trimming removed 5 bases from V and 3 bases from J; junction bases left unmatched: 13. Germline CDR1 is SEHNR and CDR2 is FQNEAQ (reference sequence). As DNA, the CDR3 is TGTGCCAGCAGCCCCCCTATGCGCCTAGCGGTCTACAATGAGCAGTTCCTC. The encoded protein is CASSPPMRLAVYNEQFL.

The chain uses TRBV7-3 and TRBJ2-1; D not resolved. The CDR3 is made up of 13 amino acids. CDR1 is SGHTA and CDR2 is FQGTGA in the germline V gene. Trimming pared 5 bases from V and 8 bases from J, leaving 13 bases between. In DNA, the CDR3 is TGTGCCAGCAGCCCGTCCCCCGGGCATGAGCAGTTCTTC. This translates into CASSPSPGHEQFF. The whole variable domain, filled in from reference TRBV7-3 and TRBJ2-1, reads GAGVSQTPSNKVTEKGKYVELRCDPISGHTALYWYRQSLGQGPEFLIYFQGTGAADDSGLPNDRFFAVRPEGSVSTLKIQRTERGDSAVYLCASSPSPGHEQFFGPGTRLTVL.

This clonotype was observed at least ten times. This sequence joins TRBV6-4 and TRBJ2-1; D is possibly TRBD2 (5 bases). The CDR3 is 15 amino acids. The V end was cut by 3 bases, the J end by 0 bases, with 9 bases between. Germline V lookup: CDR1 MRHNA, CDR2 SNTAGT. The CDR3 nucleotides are TGTGCCAGCAGTGAGCCTAGCCGCTCCTACAATGAGCAGTTCTTC. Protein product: CASSEPSRSYNEQFF.

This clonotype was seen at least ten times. CDR3 sequence: CASSSMIAFF. The CDR3 bases are TGTGCCAGCAGTAGTATGATTGCTTTCTTT. This chain links TRBV12-3 or TRBV12-4 with TRBJ1-1; no reliable D call. Trimming pared 5 bases from V and 11 bases from J, leaving 9 bases between. The CDR3 runs 10 residues.

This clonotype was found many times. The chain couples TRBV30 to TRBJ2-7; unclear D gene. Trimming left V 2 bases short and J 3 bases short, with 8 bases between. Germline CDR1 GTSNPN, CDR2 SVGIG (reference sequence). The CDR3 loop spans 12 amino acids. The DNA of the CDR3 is TGTGCCTGGAGTCTTAACAGCTACGAGCAGTACTTC. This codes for CAWSLNSYEQYF.

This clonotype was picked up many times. The DNA of the CDR3 is TGTGCCAGCATCAAAATTGCCCAGGGGGCCTACGAGCAGTACTTC. It encodes CASIKIAQGAYEQYF. V usage is TRBV7-9 and J usage is TRBJ2-7, with 7 bases lining up with TRBD1. Germline values: CDR1 SEHNR, CDR2 FQNEAQ (reference sequence). Trimming at V came to 7 bases and at J to 2 bases, leaving 11 bases not matched to a gene. CDR3 size: 15 residues.

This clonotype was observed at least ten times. This chain's CDR3 is CASSQQTSRQETQYF. The CDR3 coding sequence is TGTGCCAGCAGCCAACAGACTAGTAGACAAGAGACCCAGTACTTC. The V call is TRBV3-1, the J call TRBJ2-5; TRBD2 is a possible D gene (6 bases). Per germline, CDR1 LGHDT and CDR2 YNNKEL (reference sequence). The CDR3 consists of 15 residues. With 2 bases removed from V and 2 bases from J, the gap between germline ends came to 12 bases.

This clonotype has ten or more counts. For the CDR3, the DNA is TGTGCCAGCGAACCGGGGCCAAATGAGCAGTTCTTC. Protein: CASEPGPNEQFF. V gene TRBV7-9 combines with J gene TRBJ2-1; D may match TRBD1 or TRBD2 (5 bases each). CDR1 and CDR2 (germline): SEHNR, FQNEAQ (reference sequence). The CDR3 has 12 residues. V was clipped by 8 bases and J by 7 bases, with 12 bases between them. Together with reference TRBV7-9 and TRBJ2-1, the CDR3 gives the full variable domain: DTGVSQNPRHKITKRGQNVTFRCDPISEHNRLYWYRQTLGQGPEFLTYFQNEAQLEKSRLLSDRFSAERPKGSFSTLEIQRTEQGDSAMYLCASEPGPNEQFFGPGTRLTVL.

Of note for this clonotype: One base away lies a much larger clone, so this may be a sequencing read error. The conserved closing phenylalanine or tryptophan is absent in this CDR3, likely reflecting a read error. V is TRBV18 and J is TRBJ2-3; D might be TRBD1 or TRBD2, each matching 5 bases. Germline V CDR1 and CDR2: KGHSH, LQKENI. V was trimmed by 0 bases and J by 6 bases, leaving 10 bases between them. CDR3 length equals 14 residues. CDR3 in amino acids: CASSPPGAADTQYV. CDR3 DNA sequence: TGTGCCAGCTCACCACCCGGGGCCGCTGATACGCAGTATGTT.

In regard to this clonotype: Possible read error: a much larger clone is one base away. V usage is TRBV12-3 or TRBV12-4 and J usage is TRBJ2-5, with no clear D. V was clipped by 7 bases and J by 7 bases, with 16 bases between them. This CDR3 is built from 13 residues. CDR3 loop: CASTLRQKGTQYF. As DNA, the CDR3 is TGTGCCAGCACCTTGAGGCAGAAAGGGACCCAGTACTTC.

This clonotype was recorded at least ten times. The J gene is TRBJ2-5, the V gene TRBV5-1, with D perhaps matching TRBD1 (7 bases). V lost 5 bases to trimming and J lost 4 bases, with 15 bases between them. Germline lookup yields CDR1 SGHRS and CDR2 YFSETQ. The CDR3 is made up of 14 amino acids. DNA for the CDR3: TGCGCCAGCAGATGGGACCAGGGGGGAGAGACCCAGTACTTC. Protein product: CASRWDQGGETQYF.

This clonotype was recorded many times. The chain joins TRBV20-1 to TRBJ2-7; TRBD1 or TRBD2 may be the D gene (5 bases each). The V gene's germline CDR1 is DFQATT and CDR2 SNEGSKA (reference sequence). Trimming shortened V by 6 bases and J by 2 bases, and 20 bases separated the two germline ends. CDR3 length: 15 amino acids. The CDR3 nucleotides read TGCAGTGCAGAACGGCCCGGGACGGACCCCTACGAGCAGTACTTC. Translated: CSAERPGTDPYEQYF.